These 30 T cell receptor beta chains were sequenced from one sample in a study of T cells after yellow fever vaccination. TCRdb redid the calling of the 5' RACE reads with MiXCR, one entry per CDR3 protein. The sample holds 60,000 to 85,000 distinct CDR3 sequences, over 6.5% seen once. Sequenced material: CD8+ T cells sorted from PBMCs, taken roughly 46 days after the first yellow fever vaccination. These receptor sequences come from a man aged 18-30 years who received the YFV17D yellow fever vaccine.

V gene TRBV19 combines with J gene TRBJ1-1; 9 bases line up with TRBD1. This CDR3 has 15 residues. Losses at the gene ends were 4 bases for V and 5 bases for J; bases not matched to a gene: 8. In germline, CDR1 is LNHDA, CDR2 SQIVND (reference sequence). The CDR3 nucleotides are TGTGCCAGTAGTAGAAACCGGGACAGGGTGACTGAAGCTTTCTTT. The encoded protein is CASSRNRDRVTEAFF. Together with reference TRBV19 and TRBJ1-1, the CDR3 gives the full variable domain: DGGITQSPKYLFRKEGQNVTLSCEQNLNHDAMYWYRQDPGQGLRLIYYSQIVNDFQKGDIAEGYSVSREKKESFPLTVTSAQKNPTAFYLCASSRNRDRVTEAFFGQGTRLTVV.

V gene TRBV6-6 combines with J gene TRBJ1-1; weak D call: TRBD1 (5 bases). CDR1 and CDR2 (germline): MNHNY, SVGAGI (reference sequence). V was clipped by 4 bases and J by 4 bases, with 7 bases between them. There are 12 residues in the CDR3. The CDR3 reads CASSSGSTEAFF. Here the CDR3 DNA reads TGTGCCAGCAGTTCAGGGTCCACTGAAGCTTTCTTT.

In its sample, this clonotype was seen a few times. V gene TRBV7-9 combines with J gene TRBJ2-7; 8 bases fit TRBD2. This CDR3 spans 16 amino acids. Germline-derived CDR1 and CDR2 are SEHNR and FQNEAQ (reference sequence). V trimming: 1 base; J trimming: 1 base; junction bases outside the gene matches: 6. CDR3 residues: CASSLVGSGTSYEQYF. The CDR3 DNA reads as TGTGCCAGCAGCTTAGTTGGTAGCGGGACGTCCTACGAGCAGTACTTC.

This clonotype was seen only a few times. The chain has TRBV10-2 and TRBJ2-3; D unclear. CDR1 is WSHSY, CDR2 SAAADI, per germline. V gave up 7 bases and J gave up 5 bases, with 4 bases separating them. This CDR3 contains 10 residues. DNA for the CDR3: TGCGCCAGCATCGGAGATACGCAGTATTTT. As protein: CASIGDTQYF.

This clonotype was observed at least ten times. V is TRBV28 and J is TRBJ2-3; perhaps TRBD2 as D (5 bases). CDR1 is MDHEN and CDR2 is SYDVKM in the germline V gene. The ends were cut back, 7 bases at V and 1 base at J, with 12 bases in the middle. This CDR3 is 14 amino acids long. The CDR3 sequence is CASICRGCTDTQYF. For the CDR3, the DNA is TGTGCCAGCATTTGCCGGGGTTGCACAGATACGCAGTATTTT.

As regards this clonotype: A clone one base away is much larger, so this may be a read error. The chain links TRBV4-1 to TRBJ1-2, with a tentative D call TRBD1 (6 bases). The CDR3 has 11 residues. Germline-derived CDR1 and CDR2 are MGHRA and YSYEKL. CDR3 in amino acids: CASSLDGGFTF. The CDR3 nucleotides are TGCGCCAGCAGCCTGGACGGGGGCTTCACCTTC.

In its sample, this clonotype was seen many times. The CDR3 DNA reads TGTGCCAGCAGCCAAGGGACAGCTTCTGGGGCCAACGTCCTGACTTTC. Its translation is CASSQGTASGANVLTF. This chain links TRBV3-1 with TRBJ2-6; D is perhaps TRBD1 (6 bases). The CDR3 covers 16 residues. Trimming removed 1 base at V and 1 base at J, with 8 bases between. CDR1 LGHDT and CDR2 YNNKEL come from the germline V gene (reference sequence).

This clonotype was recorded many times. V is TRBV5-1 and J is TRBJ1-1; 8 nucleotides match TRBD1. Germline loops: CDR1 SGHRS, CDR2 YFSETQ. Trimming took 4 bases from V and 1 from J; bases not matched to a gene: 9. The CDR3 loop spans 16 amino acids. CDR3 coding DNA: TGCGCCAGCAGCCTAGGACAGGGAGGTCGGAACACTGAAGCTTTCTTT. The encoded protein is CASSLGQGGRNTEAFF.

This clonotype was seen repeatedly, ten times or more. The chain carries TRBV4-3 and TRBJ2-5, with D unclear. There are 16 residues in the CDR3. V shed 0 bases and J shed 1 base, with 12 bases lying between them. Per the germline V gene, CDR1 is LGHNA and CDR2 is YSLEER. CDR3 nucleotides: TGCGCCAGCAGCCAAGATAGGTACCGTGTCCAAGAGACCCAGTACTTC. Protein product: CASSQDRYRVQETQYF.

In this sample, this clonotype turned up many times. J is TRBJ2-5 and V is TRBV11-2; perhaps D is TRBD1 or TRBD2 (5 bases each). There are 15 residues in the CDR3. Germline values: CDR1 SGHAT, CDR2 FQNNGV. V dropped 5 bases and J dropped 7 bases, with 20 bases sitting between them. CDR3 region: CASSQFGQKEGTQYF. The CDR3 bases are TGTGCCAGCAGCCAATTTGGACAAAAAGAGGGGACCCAGTACTTC.

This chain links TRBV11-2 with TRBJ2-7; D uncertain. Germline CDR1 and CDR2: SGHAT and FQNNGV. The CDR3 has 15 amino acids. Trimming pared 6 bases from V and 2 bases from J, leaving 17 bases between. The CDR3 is CASRVGRSPAYEQYF. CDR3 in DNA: TGTGCCAGCAGGGTCGGGCGGTCCCCAGCCTACGAGCAGTACTTC.

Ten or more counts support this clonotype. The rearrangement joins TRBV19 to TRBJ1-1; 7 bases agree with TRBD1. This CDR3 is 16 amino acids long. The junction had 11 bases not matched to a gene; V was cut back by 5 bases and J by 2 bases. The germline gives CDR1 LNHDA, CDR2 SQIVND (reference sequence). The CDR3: CASSFSGTALNTEAFF. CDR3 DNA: TGTGCCAGTAGTTTTTCCGGGACAGCTCTTAACACTGAAGCTTTCTTT.

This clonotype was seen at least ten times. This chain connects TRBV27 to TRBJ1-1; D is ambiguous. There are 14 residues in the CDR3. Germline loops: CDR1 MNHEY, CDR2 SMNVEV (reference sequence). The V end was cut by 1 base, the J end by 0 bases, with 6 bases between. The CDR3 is CASSLLPLNTEAFF. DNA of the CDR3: TGTGCCAGCAGTTTATTACCCTTGAACACTGAAGCTTTCTTT.

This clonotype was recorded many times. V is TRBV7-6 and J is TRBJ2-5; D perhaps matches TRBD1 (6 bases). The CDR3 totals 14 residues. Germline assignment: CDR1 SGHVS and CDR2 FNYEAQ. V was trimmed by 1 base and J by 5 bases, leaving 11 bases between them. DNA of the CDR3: TGTGCCAGCAGCTTAGATTGGGGGCCTGAGACCCAGTACTTC. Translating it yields CASSLDWGPETQYF. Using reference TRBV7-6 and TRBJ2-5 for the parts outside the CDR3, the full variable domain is GAGVSQSPRYKVTKRGQDVALRCDPISGHVSLYWYRQALGQGPEFLTYFNYEAQQDKSGLPNDRFSAERPEGSISTLTIQRTEQRDSAMYRCASSLDWGPETQYFGPGTRLLVL.

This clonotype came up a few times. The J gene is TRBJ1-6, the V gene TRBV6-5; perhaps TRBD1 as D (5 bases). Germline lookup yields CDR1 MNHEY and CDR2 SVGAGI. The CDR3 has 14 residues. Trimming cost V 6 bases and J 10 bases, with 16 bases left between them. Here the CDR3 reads CASRGLGVESPLHF. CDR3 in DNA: TGTGCCAGCAGGGGCTTAGGGGTTGAATCACCCCTCCACTTT.

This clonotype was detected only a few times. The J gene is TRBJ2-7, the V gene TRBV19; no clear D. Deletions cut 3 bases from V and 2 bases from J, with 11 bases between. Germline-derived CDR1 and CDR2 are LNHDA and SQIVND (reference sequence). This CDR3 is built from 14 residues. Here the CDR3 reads CASSIASTTYEQYF. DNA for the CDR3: TGTGCCAGTAGTATTGCATCTACCACCTACGAGCAGTACTTC. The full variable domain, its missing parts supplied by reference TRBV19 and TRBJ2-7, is DGGITQSPKYLFRKEGQNVTLSCEQNLNHDAMYWYRQDPGQGLRLIYYSQIVNDFQKGDIAEGYSVSREKKESFPLTVTSAQKNPTAFYLCASSIASTTYEQYFGPGTRLTVT.

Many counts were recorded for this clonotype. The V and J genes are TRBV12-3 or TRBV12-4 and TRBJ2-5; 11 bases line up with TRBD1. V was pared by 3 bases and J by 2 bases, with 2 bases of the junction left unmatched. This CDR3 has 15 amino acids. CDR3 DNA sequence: TGTGCCAGCAGTTTTGGGGACAGGGGGCAAGAGACCCAGTACTTC. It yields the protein CASSFGDRGQETQYF.

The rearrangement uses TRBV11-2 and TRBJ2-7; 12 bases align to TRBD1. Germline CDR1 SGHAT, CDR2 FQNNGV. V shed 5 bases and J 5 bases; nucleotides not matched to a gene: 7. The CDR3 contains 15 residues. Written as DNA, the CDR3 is TGTGCCAGCAGCCCGCCCGGGACAGGGGGCCACGAGCAGTACTTC. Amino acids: CASSPPGTGGHEQYF.

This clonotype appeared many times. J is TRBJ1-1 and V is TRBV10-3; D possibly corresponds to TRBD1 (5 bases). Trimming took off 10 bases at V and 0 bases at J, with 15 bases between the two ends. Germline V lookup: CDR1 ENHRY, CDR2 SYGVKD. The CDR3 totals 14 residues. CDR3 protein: CATESGTVNTEAFF. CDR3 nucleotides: TGTGCCACAGAGAGTGGGACGGTGAACACTGAAGCTTTCTTT.

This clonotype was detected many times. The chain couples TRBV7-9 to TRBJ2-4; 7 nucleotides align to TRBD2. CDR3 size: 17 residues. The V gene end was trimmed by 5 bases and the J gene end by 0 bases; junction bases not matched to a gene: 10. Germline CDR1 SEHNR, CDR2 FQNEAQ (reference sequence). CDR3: CASSAPGGSVAKNIQYF. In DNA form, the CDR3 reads TGTGCCAGCAGCGCTCCCGGGGGGTCAGTAGCCAAAAACATTCAGTACTTC.

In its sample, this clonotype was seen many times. CDR3 protein: CAISEGNSGGETQYF. The CDR3 DNA sequence: TGTGCCATCAGTGAAGGAAACTCGGGAGGCGAGACCCAGTACTTC. The J gene is TRBJ2-5, the V gene TRBV10-3, with 7 bases identical to TRBD2. Germline CDR1 reads ENHRY; CDR2 reads SYGVKD. CDR3 length equals 15 residues. The V segment lost 3 bases and the J segment 5 bases; nucleotides outside the gene matches: 9.

DNA of the CDR3: TGCAGCGGCCGGGACAGGGACATCCATTGCTACACCTTC. It translates to CSGRDRDIHCYTF. The chain links TRBV29-1 to TRBJ1-2, with 9 bases aligning to TRBD1. After removal of 7 bases from V and 9 bases from J, the junction contained 12 bases not matched to a gene. The CDR3 loop spans 13 amino acids. The germline gives CDR1 SQVTM, CDR2 ANQGSEA.

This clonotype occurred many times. DNA of the CDR3: TGTGCCAGCAGTTTAAAGTTAGGTTTCCAAGAGACCCAGTACTTC. Its translation: CASSLKLGFQETQYF. V is TRBV28 and J is TRBJ2-5; no firm D call. The CDR3 is 15 residues long. CDR1 is MDHEN and CDR2 is SYDVKM in the germline V gene. The V and J ends lost 2 bases and 1 base respectively, with 11 bases between them.

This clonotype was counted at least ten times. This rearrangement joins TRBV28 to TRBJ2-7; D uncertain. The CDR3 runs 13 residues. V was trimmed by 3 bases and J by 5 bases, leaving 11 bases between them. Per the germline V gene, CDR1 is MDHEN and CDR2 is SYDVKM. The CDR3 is CASSFSATNEQYV. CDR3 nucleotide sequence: TGTGCCAGCAGTTTCTCGGCTACAAACGAGCAGTACGTC.

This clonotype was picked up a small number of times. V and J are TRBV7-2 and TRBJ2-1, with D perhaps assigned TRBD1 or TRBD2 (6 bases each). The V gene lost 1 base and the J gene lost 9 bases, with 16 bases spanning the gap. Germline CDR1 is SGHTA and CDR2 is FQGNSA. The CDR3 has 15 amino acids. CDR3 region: CASSLVGGRGSEQFF. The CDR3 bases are TGTGCCAGCAGCTTAGTCGGGGGCAGGGGTAGTGAGCAGTTCTTC.

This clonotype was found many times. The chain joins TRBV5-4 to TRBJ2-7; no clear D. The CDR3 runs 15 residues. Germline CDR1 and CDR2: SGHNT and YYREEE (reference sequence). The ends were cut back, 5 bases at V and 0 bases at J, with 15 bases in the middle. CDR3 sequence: CASRWWGGDSYEQYV. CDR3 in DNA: TGTGCCAGCAGATGGTGGGGTGGCGACTCCTACGAGCAGTACGTC.

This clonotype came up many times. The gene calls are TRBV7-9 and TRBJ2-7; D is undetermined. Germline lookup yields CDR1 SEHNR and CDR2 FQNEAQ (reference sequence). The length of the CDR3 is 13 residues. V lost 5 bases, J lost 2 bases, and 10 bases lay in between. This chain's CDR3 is CASSGPGPYEQYV. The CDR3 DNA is TGTGCCAGCAGCGGGCCTGGCCCCTACGAGCAGTACGTC.

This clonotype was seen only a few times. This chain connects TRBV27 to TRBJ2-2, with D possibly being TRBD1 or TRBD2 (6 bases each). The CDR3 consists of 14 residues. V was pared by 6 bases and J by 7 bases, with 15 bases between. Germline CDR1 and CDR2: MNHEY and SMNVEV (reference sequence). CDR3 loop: CASRAEGGGGELFF. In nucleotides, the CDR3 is TGTGCCAGCAGGGCCGAGGGGGGCGGCGGGGAGCTGTTTTTT.

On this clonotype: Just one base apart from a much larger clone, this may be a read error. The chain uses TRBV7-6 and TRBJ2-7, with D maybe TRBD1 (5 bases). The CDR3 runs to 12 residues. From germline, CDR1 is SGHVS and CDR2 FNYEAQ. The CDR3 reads CAGSPQTAEQYF. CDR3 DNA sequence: TGTGCCGGCAGCCCCCAGACAGCCGAGCAGTACTTC.

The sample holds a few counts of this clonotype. DNA for the CDR3: TGTGCCAGCAGCTTATTGGGGCGAGGCAGGGCGAACACTGAAGCTTTCTTT. Translation: CASSLLGRGRANTEAFF. V usage is TRBV7-9 and J usage is TRBJ1-1, with a possible D match to TRBD1 (5 bases). CDR3 length: 17 amino acids. The V end lost 2 bases, the J end lost 1 base, and 17 bases lay between the germline ends. Germline V gene data show CDR1 as SEHNR and CDR2 as FQNEAQ (reference sequence). Full variable domain (remainder filled in from reference TRBV7-9 and TRBJ1-1): DTGVSQNPRHKITKRGQNVTFRCDPISEHNRLYWYRQTLGQGPEFLTYFQNEAQLEKSRLLSDRFSAERPKGSFSTLEIQRTEQGDSAMYLCASSLLGRGRANTEAFFGQGTRLTVV.